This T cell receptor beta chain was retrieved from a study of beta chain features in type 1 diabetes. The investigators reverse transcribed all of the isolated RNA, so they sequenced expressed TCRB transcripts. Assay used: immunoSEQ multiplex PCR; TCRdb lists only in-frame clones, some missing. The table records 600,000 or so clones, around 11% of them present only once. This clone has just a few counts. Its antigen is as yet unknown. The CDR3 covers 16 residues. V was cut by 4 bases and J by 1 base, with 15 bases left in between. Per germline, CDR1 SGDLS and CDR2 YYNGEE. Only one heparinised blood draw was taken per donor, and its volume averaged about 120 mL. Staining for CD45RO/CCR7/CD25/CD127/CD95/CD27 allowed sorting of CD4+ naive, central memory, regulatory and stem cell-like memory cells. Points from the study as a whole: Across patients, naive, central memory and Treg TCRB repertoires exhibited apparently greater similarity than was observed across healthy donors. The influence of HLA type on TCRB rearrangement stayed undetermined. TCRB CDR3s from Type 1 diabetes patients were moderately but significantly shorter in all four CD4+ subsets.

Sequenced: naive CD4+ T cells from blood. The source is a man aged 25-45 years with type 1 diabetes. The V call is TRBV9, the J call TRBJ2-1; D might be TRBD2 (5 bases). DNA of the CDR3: TGTGCCAGCAGCAGAGGAGGAGGTGGGTCCTACAATGAGCAGTTCTTC. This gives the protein CASSRGGGGSYNEQFF.